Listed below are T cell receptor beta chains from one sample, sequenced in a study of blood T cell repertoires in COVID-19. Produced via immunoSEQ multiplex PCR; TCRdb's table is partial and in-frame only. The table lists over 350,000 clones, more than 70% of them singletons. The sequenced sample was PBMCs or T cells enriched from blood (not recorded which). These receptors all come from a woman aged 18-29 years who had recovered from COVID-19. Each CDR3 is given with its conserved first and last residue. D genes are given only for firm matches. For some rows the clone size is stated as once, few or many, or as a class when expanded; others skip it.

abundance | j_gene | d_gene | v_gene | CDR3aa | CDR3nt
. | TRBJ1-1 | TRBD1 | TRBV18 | CASSPPETGFTEAFF | TGTGCCAGCTCACCTCCCGAGACAGGGTTCACTGAAGCTTTCTTT
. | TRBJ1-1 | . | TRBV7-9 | CAVQQVLEAFF | TGTGCCGTTCAACAGGTCCTTGAAGCTTTCTTT
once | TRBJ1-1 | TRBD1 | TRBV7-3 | CASSRGQGLMNTEAFF | TGTGCCAGCAGTCGGGGACAGGGTTTAATGAACACTGAAGCTTTCTTT
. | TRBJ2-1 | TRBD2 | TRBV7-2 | CASSSSGGEAYNEQFF | TGTGCCAGCAGCTCTAGCGGGGGAGAAGCATACAATGAGCAGTTCTTC
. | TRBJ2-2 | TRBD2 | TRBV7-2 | CASSLVGLAGGTGELFF | TGTGCCAGCAGCTTAGTAGGACTAGCGGGGGGGACCGGGGAGCTGTTTTTT
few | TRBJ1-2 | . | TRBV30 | CAWSRRGRDGYTF | TGTGCCTGGAGTCGTAGGGGAAGGGATGGCTACACCTTC
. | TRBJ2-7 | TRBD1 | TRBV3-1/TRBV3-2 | CASSLTTGISYEQYF | TGTGCCAGCAGCCTTACGACAGGGATCTCCTACGAGCAGTACTTC
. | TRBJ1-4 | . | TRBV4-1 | CASSQDLYEKLFF | TGCGCCAGCAGCCAAGATCTCTATGAAAAACTGTTTTTT
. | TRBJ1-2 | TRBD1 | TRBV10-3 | CAITPDGNRGDGYTF | TGTGCCATCACCCCCGATGGGAACAGGGGAGATGGCTACACCTTC
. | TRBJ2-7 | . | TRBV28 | CASSYNNDRYYEQYF | TGTGCCAGCAGTTACAATAACGACAGATACTACGAGCAGTACTTC
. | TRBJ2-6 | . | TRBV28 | CASSFRRGDVLTF | TGTGCCAGCAGTTTTAGACGGGGAGACGTCCTGACTTTC
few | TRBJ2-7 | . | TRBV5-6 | CASSLDFPNEQYF | TGTGCCAGCAGCTTGGACTTCCCTAACGAGCAGTACTTC
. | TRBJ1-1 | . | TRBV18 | CASATRSGNTEAFF | TGTGCCAGCGCAACCCGGTCCGGGAACACTGAAGCTTTCTTT
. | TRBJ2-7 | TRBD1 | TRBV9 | CASSVGLGQGAYEQYF | TGTGCCAGCAGCGTAGGATTGGGACAGGGGGCCTACGAGCAGTACTTC
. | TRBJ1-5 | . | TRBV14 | CASSPGFNQPQHF | TGTGCCAGCAGCCCCGGGTTCAATCAGCCCCAGCATTTT
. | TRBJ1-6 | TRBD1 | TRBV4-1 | CASSQLGQGSYNSPLHF | TGCGCCAGCAGCCAACTAGGACAGGGCTCCTATAATTCACCCCTCCACTTT
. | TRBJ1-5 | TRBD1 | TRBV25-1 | CASSGQGLGSNQPQHF | TGTGCCAGCAGTGGACAGGGCCTGGGGAGCAATCAGCCCCAGCATTTT
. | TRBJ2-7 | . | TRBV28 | CASSFYSEQYF | TGTGCCAGCAGTTTCTACTCCGAGCAGTACTTC
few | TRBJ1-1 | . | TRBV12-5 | CASGSRVYAEAFF | TGTGCTAGTGGTTCACGGGTTTACGCTGAAGCTTTCTTT
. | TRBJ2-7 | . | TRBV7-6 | CASSLEENSEQYF | TGTGCCAGCAGCTTAGAAGAAAACAGCGAGCAGTACTTC
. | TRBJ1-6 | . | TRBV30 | CAWSGTEGVSYNSPLHF | TGTGCCTGGAGTGGGACCGAGGGGGTCTCCTATAATTCACCCCTCCACTTT
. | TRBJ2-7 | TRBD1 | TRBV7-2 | CASSLAGTGAYEQYF | TGTGCCAGCAGCTTAGCCGGGACAGGGGCCTACGAGCAGTACTTC